This is a list of T cell receptor beta chains from one sample in a study of T-cell memory formation after mild COVID-19. TCRdb itself ran the 5' RACE reads through MiXCR, one entry per CDR3 protein. The sample shows roughly 450,000 distinct CDR3 sequences, roughly 17% of them seen only once. Sequenced input: PBMCs or a T cell subset sorted from them (not recorded which). These TCRs come from a man aged 18 to 29 who had mild COVID-19 (a few samples of this study predate the infection). Cell type and time point are not known. CDR3s include the opening cysteine and the closing phenylalanine or tryptophan. D genes are given only for firm matches. Part of the rows lack a size; the others show once, few, many or a class for expanded clones.

J gene	V gene	clone size	D gene	CDR3 DNA	CDR3 protein
TRBJ2-2	TRBV3-1	few	.	TGTGCCAGCAGCGGAGGGGCGGGACGCGGGGAGCTGTTTTTT	CASSGGAGRGELFF
TRBJ1-2	TRBV7-2	few	.	TGTGCCAGCAGCCCCCTCCCGTGGCAGGGGAGGGACTATGGCTACACCTTC	CASSPLPWQGRDYGYTF
TRBJ2-3	TRBV9	few	TRBD1	TGTGCCAGCAGCGTCTCGGACAGGGCCACCACAGATACGCAGTATTTT	CASSVSDRATTDTQYF
TRBJ1-2	TRBV27	.	TRBD1	TGTGCCAGCAGTGATCCGGGACAGGGGGCGTTTGGCTACACCTTC	CASSDPGQGAFGYTF
TRBJ2-2	TRBV6-2/TRBV6-3	.	.	TGTGCCAGCAAGTGGGATGAGGGCACCGGGGAGCTGTTTTTT	CASKWDEGTGELFF
TRBJ2-1	TRBV4-3	.	.	TGCGCCAGCAGCCAGGGAAGGCAGGGTGCTAGTGAGCAGTTCTTC	CASSQGRQGASEQFF
TRBJ2-3	TRBV7-3	few	TRBD2	TGTGCCAGCAGCTTTCGGGGGGTGGTTGCAGATACGCAGTATTTT	CASSFRGVVADTQYF
TRBJ1-2	TRBV4-1	many	.	TGCGCCAGCAGCCAAGAAGGCTCGTATGGCTACACCTTC	CASSQEGSYGYTF
TRBJ1-1	TRBV6-2/TRBV6-3	.	.	TGTGCCAGCAGTTACGGGGAGGGGGTACGAGCTTTCTTT	CASSYGEGVRAFF
TRBJ2-7	TRBV7-2	many	TRBD2	TGTGCCAGCAGCTTAAGCGGGGGGGCCCCCTACGAGCAGTACTTC	CASSLSGGAPYEQYF
TRBJ2-1	TRBV24-1	.	.	TGTGCCACCAGTGGGCCGGGGGATCAGCAGTTCTTC	CATSGPGDQQFF
TRBJ2-2	TRBV7-8	few	TRBD1	TGTGCCAGCAGCTTAGGACGTTACGCCGAGGACAGGGGAGGGGTAGCCGGGGAGCTGTTTTTT	CASSLGRYAEDRGGVAGELFF
TRBJ2-1	TRBV6-4	.	.	TGTGCCAGCAGTGACTCGAAGGGACGGGAGCAGTTCTTC	CASSDSKGREQFF